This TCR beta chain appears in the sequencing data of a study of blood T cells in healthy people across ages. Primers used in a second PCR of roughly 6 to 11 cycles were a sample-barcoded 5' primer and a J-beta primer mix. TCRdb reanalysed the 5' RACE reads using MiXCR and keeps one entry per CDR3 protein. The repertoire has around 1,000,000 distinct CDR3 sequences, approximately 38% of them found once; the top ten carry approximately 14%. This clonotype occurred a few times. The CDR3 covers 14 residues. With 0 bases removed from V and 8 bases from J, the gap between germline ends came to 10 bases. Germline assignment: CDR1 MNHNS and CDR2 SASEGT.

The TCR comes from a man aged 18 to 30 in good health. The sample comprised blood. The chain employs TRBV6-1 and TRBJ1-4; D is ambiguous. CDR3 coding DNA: TGTGCCAGCAGTGAAGCAAGAAAGGGCGAAAAACTGTTTTTT. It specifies CASSEARKGEKLFF.